This T cell receptor beta chain comes out of a study of CD8 T cells in ankylosing spondylitis. One entry per CDR3 protein, called by TCRdb with MiXCR from the 5' RACE reads. The sample has roughly 490,000 distinct CDR3 sequences, approximately 5.3% seen once. Whole-study results and caveats: Ankylosing spondylitis blood seemed to carry a telltale TCR beta motif made of roughly 8 highly homologous variants.

V shed 6 bases, J shed 5 bases, and the junction held 13 bases outside the gene matches. This CDR3 comprises 16 residues. Germline V gives CDR1 MNHNS, CDR2 SASEGT. This clonotype was detected many times. Its antigen is still unknown. This sequence originates from a male donor with ankylosing spondylitis. The sequenced sample was blood, either unsorted or a sorted T cell fraction (not recorded which). The rearrangement links TRBV6-1 to TRBJ2-7; 10 bases agree with TRBD2. CDR3 sequence: CASRRTSGYVSHEQYF. The DNA of the CDR3 is TGTGCCAGCAGAAGGACTAGCGGTTACGTATCCCACGAGCAGTACTTC.